The 23 T cell receptor beta chains presented below share a single source sample, sequenced in a study of blood T cell repertoires in COVID-19. The method was immunoSEQ multiplex PCR; TCRdb's version includes in-frame clones alone and lacks a portion of them. The data hold 250,000 to 300,000 clones, with 75% to 90% observed a single time. The sequenced material came from peripheral blood. These receptors originate from a woman aged 25 to 39 with active or convalescent COVID-19.

This clone was seen a single time. This chain connects TRBV19 to TRBJ1-5; the match to TRBD1 covers 12 bases. The germline V gene encodes CDR1 LNHDA and CDR2 SQIVND (reference sequence). V shed 2 bases, J shed 2 bases, and the junction held 4 bases outside the gene matches. The CDR3 covers 17 residues. The CDR3 nucleotides read TGTGCCAGTAGTATATGGGGACAGGGGGCTGGCAATCAGCCCCAGCATTTT. It codes for CASSIWGQGAGNQPQHF. Using reference TRBV19 and TRBJ1-5 for the parts outside the CDR3, the full variable domain is DGGITQSPKYLFRKEGQNVTLSCEQNLNHDAMYWYRQDPGQGLRLIYYSQIVNDFQKGDIAEGYSVSREKKESFPLTVTSAQKNPTAFYLCASSIWGQGAGNQPQHFGDGTRLSIL.

The rearrangement links TRBV6-1 to TRBJ1-2; perhaps TRBD1 as D (6 bases). The V gene's germline CDR1 is MNHNS and CDR2 SASEGT. The V gene lost 0 bases and the J gene lost 4 bases, with 18 bases spanning the gap. This CDR3 contains 17 residues. CDR3 in amino acids: CASSEAATGFPFYGYTF. As DNA, the CDR3 is TGTGCCAGCAGTGAAGCCGCAACAGGGTTCCCCTTCTATGGCTACACCTTC.

The V and J genes are TRBV15 and TRBJ1-1; perhaps TRBD1 as D (5 bases). Germline V lookup: CDR1 LNHNV, CDR2 YYDKDF (reference sequence). This CDR3 has 14 amino acids. Between the trimmed V and J ends, which lost 3 bases and 2 bases, there was a span of 10 bases. CDR3 protein: CATSRGGVNTEAFF. The CDR3 nucleotides are TGTGCCACCAGCAGGGGGGGGGTCAACACTGAAGCTTTCTTT.

This chain joins TRBV7-8 and TRBJ2-2; 15 bases match TRBD2. CDR1 and CDR2 (germline): SGHVS, FQNEAQ. The trim removed 5 bases at V and 4 bases at J, leaving 5 bases unmatched. The CDR3 is 17 residues long. The CDR3 here is CASSPEGLAGGTGELFF. The CDR3 nucleotides are TGTGCCAGCAGCCCAGAGGGACTAGCGGGGGGCACCGGGGAGCTGTTTTTT. Complete variable domain (other parts from reference TRBV7-8 and TRBJ2-2): GAGVSQSPRYKVAKRGQDVALRCDPISGHVSLFWYQQALGQGPEFLTYFQNEAQLDKSGLPSDRFFAERPEGSVSTLKIQRTQQEDSAVYLCASSPEGLAGGTGELFFGEGSRLTVL.

The V gene is TRBV6-4, the J gene TRBJ1-5; TRBD1 matches 7 bases. Trimming took 2 bases from V and 2 from J; bases not matched to a gene: 15. The CDR3 runs to 19 residues. The germline V gene has CDR1 MRHNA and CDR2 SNTAGT. The CDR3 sequence: CASSDRQGLLSFCNQPQHF. In DNA form, the CDR3 reads TGTGCCAGCAGTGACCGACAGGGTCTTCTTTCTTTTTGCAATCAGCCCCAGCATTTT.

The chain recombines TRBV6-5 with TRBJ2-1, with 9 bases lining up with TRBD2. V gave up 10 bases and J gave up 9 bases; unmatched junction bases: 13. The CDR3 consists of 14 residues. Looked up from germline, CDR1 is MNHEY and CDR2 is SVGAGI. In DNA form, the CDR3 reads TGTGCCACCAATGTCAAGCGGGGGGCACGTGAGCAGTTCTTC. It encodes CATNVKRGAREQFF.

J is TRBJ1-2 and V is TRBV27; 7 positions match TRBD1. Germline values: CDR1 MNHEY, CDR2 SMNVEV (reference sequence). With V trimmed by 6 bases and J by 12 bases, 13 bases remained unmatched. This CDR3 contains 13 residues. The CDR3 region has the DNA TGTGCCAGCAGAACGACAGGGTCACTGTACCACACCTTC. Its protein is CASRTTGSLYHTF.

This clone was detected only once. The gene calls are TRBV5-6 and TRBJ2-1, with D unclear. Trimming shortened V by 0 bases and J by 0 bases, and 10 bases separated the two germline ends. Germline V gives CDR1 SGHDT, CDR2 YYEEEE. This CDR3 is built from 16 residues. CDR3 nucleotide sequence: TGTGCCAGCAGCTTGGTGGGCCTGAGCTCCTACAATGAGCAGTTCTTC. It specifies CASSLVGLSSYNEQFF.

The rearrangement joins TRBV3-1 (or the pseudogene TRBV3-2) to TRBJ2-1; 11 bases line up with TRBD2. Germline CDR1 is LGHDT and CDR2 is YNNKEL (reference sequence). The trim removed 1 base at V and 3 bases at J, leaving 5 bases unmatched. CDR3 length: 17 amino acids. CDR3 DNA: TGTGCCAGCAGCCAAGTTAGCGGGGGGGCCAACTACAATGAGCAGTTCTTC. As protein: CASSQVSGGANYNEQFF.

This chain links TRBV6-9 with TRBJ2-5, with D maybe TRBD2 (6 bases). The ends were cut back, 8 bases at V and 1 base at J, with 14 bases in the middle. The CDR3 totals 14 residues. Germline V CDR1 and CDR2: MNHGY, SVAAGI. The CDR3 reads CASGERARQETQYF. CDR3 DNA sequence: TGTGCCAGCGGTGAGCGGGCCCGCCAAGAGACCCAGTACTTC.

The rearrangement uses TRBV18 and TRBJ2-2, with 7 bases identical to TRBD2. The CDR3 totals 17 residues. The V gene's germline CDR1 is KGHSH and CDR2 LQKENI. J gave up 6 bases and V 6 bases, and 16 bases lay outside the gene matches. In DNA form, the CDR3 reads TGTGCCAGCTCCCGGTCGTTTCGCGGGGGACTTTCCGGGGAGCTGTTTTTT. The encoded protein is CASSRSFRGGLSGELFF.

The chain recombines TRBV6-6 with TRBJ1-1; D call uncertain. V lost 6 bases, J lost 0 bases, and 11 bases lay in between. The germline gives CDR1 MNHNY, CDR2 SVGAGI (reference sequence). The CDR3 covers 14 residues. The CDR3 sequence: CASRQLLMNTEAFF. The CDR3 DNA sequence: TGTGCCAGCAGGCAGTTACTAATGAACACTGAAGCTTTCTTT.

V is TRBV19 and J is TRBJ1-1, with D perhaps matching TRBD1 (5 bases). This CDR3 comprises 16 residues. The V end lost 0 bases, the J end lost 4 bases, and 15 bases lay between the germline ends. CDR1 LNHDA and CDR2 SQIVND come from the germline V gene (reference sequence). The CDR3: CASSIDPGGGSTEAFF. CDR3 coding DNA: TGTGCCAGTAGTATAGACCCGGGGGGTGGGTCCACTGAAGCTTTCTTT.

The V and J genes are TRBV28 and TRBJ2-3, with 9 bases that match TRBD2. The CDR3 totals 18 residues. V shed 4 bases and J 2 bases; nucleotides not matched to a gene: 13. Germline lookup yields CDR1 MDHEN and CDR2 SYDVKM. As DNA, the CDR3 is TGTGCCAGCAGTTCGTATTGGTCTAGCGGGGAGAACACAGATACGCAGTATTTT. Amino acids: CASSSYWSSGENTDTQYF.

This clone appeared a few times. The chain couples TRBV7-2 to TRBJ2-2, with 8 bases that match TRBD2. Germline V gives CDR1 SGHTA, CDR2 FQGNSA. This CDR3 has 17 amino acids. V dropped 5 bases and J dropped 4; count of bases not matched to a gene: 12. CDR3 nucleotide sequence: TGTGCCAGCAGCAAACCGAGAGGGCTAGCGGGCACCGGGGAGCTGTTTTTT. Translating it yields CASSKPRGLAGTGELFF.

The rearrangement joins TRBV5-5 to TRBJ1-6, with D possibly TRBD1 on 5 matching bases. The germline V gene has CDR1 SGHKS and CDR2 YYEKEE (reference sequence). This CDR3 spans 12 amino acids. The ends were cut back, 4 bases at V and 7 bases at J, with 6 bases in the middle. CDR3 in amino acids: CASSKGNSPLHF. The CDR3 DNA reads as TGTGCCAGCAGCAAGGGGAATTCACCCCTCCACTTT.

The V and J genes are TRBV6-6 and TRBJ2-1; TRBD1 agrees at 8 bases. This CDR3 has 15 amino acids. The V gene's germline CDR1 is MNHNY and CDR2 SVGAGI (reference sequence). J lost 8 bases, V lost 2 bases, and 8 bases had no gene match. The CDR3 region is CASSYITGGNYEQFF. The CDR3 bases are TGTGCCAGCAGTTACATAACAGGGGGTAACTATGAGCAGTTCTTC.

The chain couples TRBV27 to TRBJ2-2, with a weak D call TRBD2 (5 bases). The V end lost 4 bases, the J end lost 0 bases, and 6 bases lay between the germline ends. Germline values: CDR1 MNHEY, CDR2 SMNVEV (reference sequence). The CDR3 loop spans 14 amino acids. CDR3 residues: CASSSGANTGELFF. DNA of the CDR3: TGTGCCAGCAGTTCCGGGGCGAACACCGGGGAGCTGTTTTTT.

This chain links TRBV10-2 with TRBJ1-4, with unresolved D. The ends were cut back, 2 bases at V and 3 bases at J, with 10 bases in the middle. Germline values: CDR1 WSHSY, CDR2 SAAADI. CDR3 length: 15 amino acids. The CDR3 loop is CASSERREANEKLFF. CDR3 DNA: TGCGCCAGCAGTGAGCGGAGGGAGGCTAATGAAAAACTGTTTTTT.

The genes are TRBV2 and TRBJ1-2, with a weak D call TRBD1 (5 bases). CDR1 and CDR2 from the germline V gene are SNHLY and FYNNEI. Trimming took 6 bases from V and 7 from J, leaving 18 bases between them. CDR3 length: 14 amino acids. Written as DNA, the CDR3 is TGTGCCAGCAGGCCCACTGGCAGGGAGGGTGGCTACACCTTC. Its translation: CASRPTGREGGYTF.

The rearrangement uses TRBV9 and TRBJ1-3, with D uncertain. The CDR3 has 14 amino acids. With 3 bases removed from V and 5 bases from J, the gap between germline ends came to 12 bases. In germline, CDR1 is SGDLS, CDR2 YYNGEE. The CDR3 sequence: CASSEGGWRNTIYF. The CDR3 coding sequence is TGTGCCAGCAGCGAGGGAGGGTGGCGAAACACCATATATTTT. Drawing the rest from reference TRBV9 and TRBJ1-3, the complete variable domain is DSGVTQTPKHLITATGQRVTLRCSPRSGDLSVYWYQQSLDQGLQFLIQYYNGEERAKGNILERFSAQQFPDLHSELNLSSLELGDSALYFCASSEGGWRNTIYFGEGSWLTVV.

This rearrangement joins TRBV10-1 to TRBJ2-3; 7 nucleotides align to TRBD1. Germline CDR1 reads WNHNN; CDR2 reads SYGVQD (reference sequence). After removal of 4 bases from V and 0 bases from J, the junction contained 10 bases not matched to a gene. The CDR3 has 17 amino acids. In nucleotides, the CDR3 is TGCGCCAGCAGTGGACAGGGCAGTCGACTTAGCACAGATACGCAGTATTTT. It encodes CASSGQGSRLSTDTQYF.

The chain joins TRBV15 to TRBJ1-2, with D hard to call. The germline V gene encodes CDR1 LNHNV and CDR2 YYDKDF (reference sequence). The CDR3 totals 16 residues. Trimming stripped 0 bases from V and 6 bases from J, with 17 bases between. This chain's CDR3 is CATSRDRVPGVNGYTF. The CDR3 DNA reads as TGTGCCACCAGCAGAGATCGTGTGCCGGGAGTGAATGGCTACACCTTC.